The 8 T cell receptor beta chains below come from one sample, sequenced in a study of T cells in localized non-small cell lung cancer. TCRdb keeps only in-frame clones here, not all; method: immunoSEQ multiplex PCR. The profile shows roughly 19,000 clones, around 87% of them singletons. Sequenced here: PBMCs, sampled before any cancer treatment. The receptors were gathered from a man between 40 and 70 years old with stage II squamous cell lung carcinoma.

The rearrangement links TRBV28 to TRBJ2-1; D unresolved. The CDR3 has 15 residues. Germline assignment: CDR1 MDHEN and CDR2 SYDVKM. The ends were cut back, 1 base at V and 4 bases at J, with 11 bases in the middle. The CDR3 loop is CASSLSLEGYNEQFF. In DNA, the CDR3 is TGTGCCAGCAGTTTATCTCTTGAAGGTTACAATGAGCAGTTCTTC.

This sequence joins TRBV30 and TRBJ2-5; 7 nucleotides match TRBD1. The CDR3 extends over 13 amino acids. V lost 4 bases to trimming and J lost 3 bases; unmatched junction nucleotides: 5. Germline loops: CDR1 GTSNPN, CDR2 SVGIG (reference sequence). DNA for the CDR3: TGTGCCTGGAATCCCGGGACAGAAGAGACCCAGTACTTC. It is translated as CAWNPGTEETQYF.

The sample holds one count of this clone. The CDR3 region is CASSLVYTDTQYF. Here the CDR3 DNA reads TGTGCCAGCAGCTTAGTCTACACAGATACGCAGTATTTT. The chain uses TRBV7-3 and TRBJ2-3; unclear D gene. This CDR3 has 13 residues. V shed 2 bases and J shed 2 bases, with 5 bases lying between them. Germline V gene data show CDR1 as SGHTA and CDR2 as FQGTGA.

The V call is TRBV2, the J call TRBJ1-5; D possibly corresponds to TRBD1 (5 bases). Trimming took off 6 bases at V and 3 bases at J, with 12 bases between the two ends. Germline CDR1 and CDR2: SNHLY and FYNNEI. The CDR3 extends over 14 amino acids. The CDR3 protein is CASSVEGPNQPQHF. The CDR3 DNA reads as TGTGCCAGCAGCGTCGAGGGGCCCAATCAGCCCCAGCATTTT.

The CDR3 loop is CASNPAPADSSNQPQHF. CDR3 in DNA: TGTGCCAGCAACCCTGCCCCGGCAGACTCGAGCAATCAGCCCCAGCATTTT. V is TRBV5-5 and J is TRBJ1-5; D remains ambiguous. From germline, CDR1 is SGHKS and CDR2 YYEKEE (reference sequence). This CDR3 comprises 17 residues. The V and J ends lost 6 bases and 1 base respectively, with 20 bases between them.

This clone has only one observation. This chain joins TRBV7-6 and TRBJ2-5; 8 bases fit TRBD1. The end of the DNA is better explained by TRBJ2-7, so the J call may be wrong. The CDR3 extends over 15 amino acids. CDR1 and CDR2 (germline): SGHVS, FNYEAQ. The CDR3 region is CASSSPDRGVYEQYF. The CDR3 region has the DNA TGTGCCAGCAGCTCTCCCGACAGGGGAGTCTACGAGCAGTACTTC.

V usage is TRBV21-1 and J usage is TRBJ1-2; the table's D call, TRBD1, has no DNA check behind it. TRBV21-1 is deemed a pseudogene. The CDR3 totals 15 residues. The CDR3 bases are TGTGCCAGCAGGTTACAGGGACCGTTTTTGCGAGGCTACACCTTC. Translation gives CASRLQGPFLRGYTF.

The gene calls are TRBV6-6 and TRBJ1-5; perhaps TRBD1 as D (6 bases). CDR1 and CDR2 (germline): MNHNY, SVGAGI (reference sequence). This CDR3 is built from 14 residues. The germline V and J ends were trimmed by 4 bases and 2 bases, with 9 bases remaining between them. CDR3 residues: CASSSGDGNQPQHF. DNA of the CDR3: TGTGCCAGCAGTTCAGGGGATGGCAATCAGCCCCAGCATTTT.